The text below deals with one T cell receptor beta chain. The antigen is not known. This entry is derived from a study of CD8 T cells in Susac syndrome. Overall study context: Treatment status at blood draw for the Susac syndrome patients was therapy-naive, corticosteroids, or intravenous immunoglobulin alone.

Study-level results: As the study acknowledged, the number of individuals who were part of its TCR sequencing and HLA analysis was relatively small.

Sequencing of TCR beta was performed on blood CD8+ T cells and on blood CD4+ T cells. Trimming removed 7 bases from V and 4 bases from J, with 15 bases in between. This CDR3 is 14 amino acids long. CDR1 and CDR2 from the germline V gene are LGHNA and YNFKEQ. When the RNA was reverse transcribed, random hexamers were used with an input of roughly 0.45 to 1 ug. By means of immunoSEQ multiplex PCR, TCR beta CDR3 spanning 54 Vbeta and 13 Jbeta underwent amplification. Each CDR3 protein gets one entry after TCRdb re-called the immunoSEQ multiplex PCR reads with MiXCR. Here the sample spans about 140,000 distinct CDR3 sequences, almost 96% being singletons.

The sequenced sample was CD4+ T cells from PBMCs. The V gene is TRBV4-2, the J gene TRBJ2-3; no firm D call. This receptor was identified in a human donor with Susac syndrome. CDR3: CASTPNGLADTQYF. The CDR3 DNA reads TGTGCCAGCACCCCGAATGGGTTGGCAGATACGCAGTATTTT.